The clone carrying this TCR beta chain was seen just once. The Seattle site enrolled patients during active infection and followed them longitudinally. The sample belongs to a study of blood T cell repertoires in COVID-19. The CDR3 totals 14 residues. The V end was cut by 1 base, the J end by 4 bases, with 10 bases between. The germline CDR1 and CDR2 sequences are MGHDK and SYGVNS. Clones were read by immunoSEQ multiplex PCR, and TCRdb kept only the in-frame ones, dropping some. This sample has hundreds of thousands of clones, with 88% found just once. Sequencing was done on a sample of peripheral blood. This clonotype was obtained from an older woman with COVID-19, enrolled during active disease. The chain recombines TRBV25-1 with TRBJ1-1; D is ambiguous. The CDR3, as DNA: TGTGCCAGCAGTGAATTTGGCAGTGGCACTGAAGCTTTCTTT. It translates to CASSEFGSGTEAFF.